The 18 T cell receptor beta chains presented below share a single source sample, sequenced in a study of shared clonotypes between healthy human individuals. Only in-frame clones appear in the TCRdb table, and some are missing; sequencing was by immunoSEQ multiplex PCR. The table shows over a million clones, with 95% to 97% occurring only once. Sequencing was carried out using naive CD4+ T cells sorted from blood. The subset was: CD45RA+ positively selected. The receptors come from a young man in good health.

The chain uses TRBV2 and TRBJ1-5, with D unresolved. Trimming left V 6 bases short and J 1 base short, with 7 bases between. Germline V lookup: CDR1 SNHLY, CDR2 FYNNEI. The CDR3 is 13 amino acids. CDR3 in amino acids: CASSQESNQPQHF. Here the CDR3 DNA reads TGTGCCAGCAGCCAGGAAAGCAATCAGCCCCAGCATTTT. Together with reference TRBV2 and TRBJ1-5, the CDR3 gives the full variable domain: EPEVTQTPSHQVTQMGQEVILRCVPISNHLYFYWYRQILGQKVEFLVSFYNNEISEKSEIFDDQFSVERPDGSNFTLKIRSTKLEDSAMYFCASSQESNQPQHFGDGTRLSIL.

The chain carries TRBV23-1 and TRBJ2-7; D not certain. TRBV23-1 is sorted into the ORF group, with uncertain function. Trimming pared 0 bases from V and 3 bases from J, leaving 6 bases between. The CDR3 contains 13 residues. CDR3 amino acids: CASSQSRHYEQYF. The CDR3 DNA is TGCGCCAGCAGTCAATCGCGACACTACGAGCAGTACTTC.

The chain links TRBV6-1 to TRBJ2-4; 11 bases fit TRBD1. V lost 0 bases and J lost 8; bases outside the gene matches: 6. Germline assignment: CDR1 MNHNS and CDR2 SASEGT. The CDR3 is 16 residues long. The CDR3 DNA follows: TGTGCCAGCAGTGAAGCCAAGGACAGGGGGCGTGACATTCAGTACTTC. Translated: CASSEAKDRGRDIQYF.

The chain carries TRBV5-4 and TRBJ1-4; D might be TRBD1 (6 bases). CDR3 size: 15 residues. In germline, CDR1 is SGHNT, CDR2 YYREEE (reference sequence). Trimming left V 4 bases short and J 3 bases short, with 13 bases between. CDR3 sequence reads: CASSPITGPNEKLFF. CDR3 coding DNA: TGTGCCAGCAGCCCAATTACAGGGCCTAATGAAAAACTGTTTTTT.

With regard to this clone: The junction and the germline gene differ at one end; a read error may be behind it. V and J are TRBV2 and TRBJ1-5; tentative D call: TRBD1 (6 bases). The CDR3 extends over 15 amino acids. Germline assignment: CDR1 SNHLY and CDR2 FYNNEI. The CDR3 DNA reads TGTGCCAGCAGGGAAGAGGGGGTCAGCAATCAGCCCCAGCATTTT. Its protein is CASREEGVSNQPQHF.

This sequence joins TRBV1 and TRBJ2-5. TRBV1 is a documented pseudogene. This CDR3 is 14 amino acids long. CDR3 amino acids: CTSSLRGDQETQYF. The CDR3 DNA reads TGCACCAGCAGCCTCAGAGGGGACCAAGAGACCCAGTACTTC.

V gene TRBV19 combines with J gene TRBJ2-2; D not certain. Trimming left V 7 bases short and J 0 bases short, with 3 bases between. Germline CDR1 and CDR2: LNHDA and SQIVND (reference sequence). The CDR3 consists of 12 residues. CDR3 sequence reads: CASNTNTGELFF. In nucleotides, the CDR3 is TGTGCCAGTAATACGAACACCGGGGAGCTGTTTTTT.

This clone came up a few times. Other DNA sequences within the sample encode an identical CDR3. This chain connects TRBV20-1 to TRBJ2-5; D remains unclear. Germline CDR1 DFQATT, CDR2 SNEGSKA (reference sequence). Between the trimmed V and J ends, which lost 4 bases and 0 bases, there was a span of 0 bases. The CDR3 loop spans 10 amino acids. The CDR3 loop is CSANQETQYF. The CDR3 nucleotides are TGCAGTGCTAACCAAGAGACCCAGTACTTC.

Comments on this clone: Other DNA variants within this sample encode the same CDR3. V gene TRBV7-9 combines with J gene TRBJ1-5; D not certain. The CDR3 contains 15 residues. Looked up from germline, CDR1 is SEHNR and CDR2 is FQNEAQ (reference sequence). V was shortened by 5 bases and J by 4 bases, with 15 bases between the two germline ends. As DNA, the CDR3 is TGTGCCAGCAGCCCGACTGGTGGAGGGAATCAGCCCCAGCATTTT. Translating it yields CASSPTGGGNQPQHF.

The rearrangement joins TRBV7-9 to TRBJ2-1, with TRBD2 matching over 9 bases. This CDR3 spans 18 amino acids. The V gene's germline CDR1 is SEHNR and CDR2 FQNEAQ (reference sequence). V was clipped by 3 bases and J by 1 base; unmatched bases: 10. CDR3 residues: CASSLSRLAAPSYNEQFF. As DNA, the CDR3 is TGTGCCAGCAGCTTGTCACGACTAGCGGCACCGTCCTACAATGAGCAGTTCTTC.

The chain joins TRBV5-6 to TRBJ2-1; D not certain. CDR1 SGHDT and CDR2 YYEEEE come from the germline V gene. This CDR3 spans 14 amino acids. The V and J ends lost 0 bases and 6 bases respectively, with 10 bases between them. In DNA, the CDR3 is TGTGCCAGCAGCTTGGATCCATTGTCCAATGAGCAGTTCTTC. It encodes CASSLDPLSNEQFF.

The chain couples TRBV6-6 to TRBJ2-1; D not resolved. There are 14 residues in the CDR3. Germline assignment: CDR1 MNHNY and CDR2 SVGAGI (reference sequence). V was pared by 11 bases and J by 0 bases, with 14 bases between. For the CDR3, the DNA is TGTGCCGCGGTTGGGGTAACCTCCTACAATGAGCAGTTCTTC. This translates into CAAVGVTSYNEQFF.

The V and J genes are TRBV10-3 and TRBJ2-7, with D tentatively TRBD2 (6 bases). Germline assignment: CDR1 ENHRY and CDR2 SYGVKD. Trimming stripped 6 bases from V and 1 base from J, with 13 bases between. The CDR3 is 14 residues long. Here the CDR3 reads CAIRFRESSYEQYF. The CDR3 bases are TGTGCCATCAGGTTCCGGGAGTCATCCTACGAGCAGTACTTC.

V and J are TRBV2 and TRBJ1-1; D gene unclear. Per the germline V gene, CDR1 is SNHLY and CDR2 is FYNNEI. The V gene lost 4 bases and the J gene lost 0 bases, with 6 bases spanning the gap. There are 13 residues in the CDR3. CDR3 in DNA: TGTGCCAGCAGTGGACCGCTGAACACTGAAGCTTTCTTT. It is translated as CASSGPLNTEAFF. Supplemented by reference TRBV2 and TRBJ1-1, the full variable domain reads EPEVTQTPSHQVTQMGQEVILRCVPISNHLYFYWYRQILGQKVEFLVSFYNNEISEKSEIFDDQFSVERPDGSNFTLKIRSTKLEDSAMYFCASSGPLNTEAFFGQGTRLTVV.

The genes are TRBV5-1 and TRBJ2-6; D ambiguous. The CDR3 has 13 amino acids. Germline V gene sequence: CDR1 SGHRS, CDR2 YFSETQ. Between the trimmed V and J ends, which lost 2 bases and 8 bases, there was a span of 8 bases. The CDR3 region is CASSLPIPNVLTF. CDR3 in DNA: TGCGCCAGCAGCTTACCGATCCCCAACGTCCTGACTTTC.

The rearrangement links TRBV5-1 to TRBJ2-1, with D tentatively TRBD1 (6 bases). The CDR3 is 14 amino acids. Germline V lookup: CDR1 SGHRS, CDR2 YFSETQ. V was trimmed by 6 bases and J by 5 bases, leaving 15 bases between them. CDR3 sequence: CASNTGSYDNEQFF. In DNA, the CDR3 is TGCGCCAGCAACACAGGGTCGTACGACAATGAGCAGTTCTTC.

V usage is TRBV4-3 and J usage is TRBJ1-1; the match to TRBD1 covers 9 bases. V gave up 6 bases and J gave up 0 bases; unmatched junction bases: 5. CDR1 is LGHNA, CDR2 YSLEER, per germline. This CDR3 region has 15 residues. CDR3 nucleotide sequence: TGCGCCAGCAGAATGGACAGGGGAATGAACACTGAAGCTTTCTTT. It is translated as CASRMDRGMNTEAFF.

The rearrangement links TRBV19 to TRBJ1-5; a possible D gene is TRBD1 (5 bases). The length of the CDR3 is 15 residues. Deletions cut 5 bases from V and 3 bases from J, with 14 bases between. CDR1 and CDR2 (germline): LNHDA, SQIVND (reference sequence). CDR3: CASSGAVAFNQPQHF. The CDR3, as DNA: TGTGCCAGTAGTGGGGCCGTGGCCTTCAATCAGCCCCAGCATTTT. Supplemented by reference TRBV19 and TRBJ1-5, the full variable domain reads DGGITQSPKYLFRKEGQNVTLSCEQNLNHDAMYWYRQDPGQGLRLIYYSQIVNDFQKGDIAEGYSVSREKKESFPLTVTSAQKNPTAFYLCASSGAVAFNQPQHFGDGTRLSIL.